This entry concerns a single TCR beta chain. TCRdb reanalysed the 5' RACE reads using MiXCR and keeps one entry per CDR3 protein. This sample yields approximately 350,000 distinct CDR3 sequences, of which 25% to 30% are seen a single time; roughly 14% belongs to the top ten. This specimen belongs to a study of T-cell memory formation after mild COVID-19. Whole-study context: In these data, TCR clusters were largely donor specific.

The CDR3 totals 14 residues. Germline loops: CDR1 LNHDA, CDR2 SQIVND (reference sequence). J gave up 6 bases and V 4 bases, and 8 bases lay outside the gene matches. The V gene is TRBV19, the J gene TRBJ1-2, with 7 bases aligning to TRBD1. The receptor's source is an adult woman who had mild COVID-19 (a few samples of this study predate the infection). Cell type and time point are not known. The sequenced material came from PBMCs or a T cell subset sorted from them (not recorded which). The CDR3 DNA sequence: TGTGCCAGTAGTACCGGGACAGCGGATGATGGCTACACCTTC. This gives the protein CASSTGTADDGYTF.